A single sample is the source of the 12 T cell receptor beta chains below, sequenced in a study of blood T cell repertoires in COVID-19. TCRdb keeps only in-frame clones here, not all; method: immunoSEQ multiplex PCR. The top ten hold less than 3.5% of the sample, which has over 150,000 clones, approximately 80% seen once. The sample consisted of peripheral blood. These receptors were collected from a woman aged 60-70 years with acute or convalescent COVID-19.

The J gene is TRBJ1-2, the V gene TRBV9; TRBD1 matches 7 bases. Germline CDR1 and CDR2: SGDLS and YYNGEE. This CDR3 comprises 13 residues. J lost 9 bases, V lost 4 bases, and 9 bases had no gene match. The CDR3 here is CASSPPGGGRYTF. The CDR3 nucleotides are TGTGCCAGCAGCCCCCCAGGGGGTGGTCGCTACACCTTC.

The chain combines TRBV5-4 with TRBJ2-1, with D perhaps matching TRBD2 (6 bases). This CDR3 contains 18 residues. V lost 4 bases and J 2 bases, leaving 22 bases between the germline ends. Germline V gene lookup returns CDR1 SGHNT and CDR2 YYREEE (reference sequence). The CDR3 sequence is CASSPRVGTGDTYNEQFF. CDR3 nucleotide sequence: TGTGCCAGCAGCCCGAGGGTGGGGACTGGGGATACCTACAATGAGCAGTTCTTC.

This clone was observed a handful of times. CDR3 sequence: CASSLQGAFNSPLHF. DNA for the CDR3: TGCGCCAGCAGCCTTCAGGGGGCGTTTAATTCACCCCTCCACTTT. The chain carries TRBV5-1 and TRBJ1-6; the match to TRBD1 covers 8 bases. The CDR3 has 15 amino acids. The trim removed 4 bases at V and 6 bases at J, leaving 6 bases unmatched. CDR1 SGHRS and CDR2 YFSETQ come from the germline V gene.

This rearrangement joins TRBV6-5 to TRBJ1-2; D gene ambiguous. V was cut by 4 bases and J by 3 bases, with 15 bases left in between. Per germline, CDR1 MNHEY and CDR2 SVGAGI. The CDR3 totals 15 residues. CDR3 loop: CASSSTLGDDYGYTF. The DNA of the CDR3 is TGTGCCAGCAGTTCCACGCTCGGGGATGACTATGGCTACACCTTC.

The V and J genes are TRBV6-5 and TRBJ1-1; TRBD1 is a possible D gene (6 bases). The germline gives CDR1 MNHEY, CDR2 SVGAGI. The CDR3 is 16 residues long. V lost 0 bases and J 1 base, leaving 12 bases between the germline ends. CDR3 bases: TGTGCCAGCAGTTACTCCGGAGTCAGGGGGAACACTGAAGCTTTCTTT. Translated: CASSYSGVRGNTEAFF.

The genes are TRBV24-1 and TRBJ1-5; the D is unclear. CDR1 and CDR2 (germline): KGHDR, SFDVKD. This CDR3 contains 18 residues. V dropped 8 bases and J dropped 0 bases, with 22 bases sitting between them. The CDR3 DNA follows: TGTGCCACCATGTCGAGCCCCTCAAGTCCCTTTAGCAATCAGCCCCAGCATTTT. This codes for CATMSSPSSPFSNQPQHF.

This sequence joins TRBV4-1 and TRBJ2-5, with 12 bases aligning to TRBD2. The V gene's germline CDR1 is MGHRA and CDR2 YSYEKL. The CDR3 spans 16 residues. V lost 4 bases, J lost 2 bases, and 5 bases stayed unmatched. The DNA of the CDR3 is TGCGCCAGCAGCCTTACGACTAGCGGGGGACAAGAGACCCAGTACTTC. It yields the protein CASSLTTSGGQETQYF.

The chain links TRBV7-9 to TRBJ1-4; TRBD1 matches at 7 bases. V shed 5 bases and J 2 bases; nucleotides not matched to a gene: 5. The CDR3 is 15 amino acids. Germline V gives CDR1 SEHNR, CDR2 FQNEAQ (reference sequence). The CDR3 loop is CASSIGQVTNEKLFF. CDR3 sequence (DNA): TGTGCCAGCAGCATCGGACAGGTGACTAATGAAAAACTGTTTTTT.

The chain is built from TRBV4-3 and TRBJ1-4; D gene unclear. V lost 3 bases, J lost 10 bases, and 15 bases lay in between. The germline gives CDR1 LGHNA, CDR2 YSLEER. The CDR3 has 14 amino acids. The CDR3 DNA reads TGCGCCAGCAGCCAGTCGGGATATTCCTCAAAACTGTTTTTT. This sequence encodes CASSQSGYSSKLFF.

The chain combines TRBV5-6 with TRBJ2-2, with D perhaps matching TRBD1 (5 bases). The V end was cut by 0 bases, the J end by 6 bases, with 12 bases between. Per the germline V gene, CDR1 is SGHDT and CDR2 is YYEEEE. This CDR3 is 15 amino acids long. The CDR3 coding sequence is TGTGCCAGCAGCTTGGGGTTGACAGAAGCCGGGGAGCTGTTTTTT. It is translated as CASSLGLTEAGELFF.

The chain recombines TRBV4-3 with TRBJ1-1; D is possibly TRBD1 (5 bases). V was trimmed by 4 bases and J by 1 base, leaving 7 bases between them. CDR1 and CDR2 from the germline V gene are LGHNA and YSLEER. This CDR3 has 13 residues. The CDR3 here is CASSLGGNTEAFF. For the CDR3, the DNA is TGCGCCAGCAGCCTCGGGGGGAACACTGAAGCTTTCTTT.

This chain joins TRBV21-1 and TRBJ1-6; TRBD1, the D gene given by the table, was not confirmed from the DNA. TRBV21-1 is listed as a pseudogene. The CDR3 has 18 amino acids. CDR3 in amino acids: CASSNRDRATPSGSPLHF. The CDR3 DNA follows: TGTGCCAGCAGCAACCGGGACAGGGCTACTCCTTCGGGATCACCCCTCCACTTT.